These 28 T cell receptor beta chains originate from one sample sequenced in a study of beta chain features in type 1 diabetes (dated by TCRdb to 2016 to 2019). The protocol used for the library was the immunoSEQ multiplex PCR assay. The entire amount of isolated RNA was reverse transcribed using the High Capacity cDNA Reverse Transcription Kit, so the sequenced TCRB transcripts were expressed ones. Here the immuneACCESS table is served through TCRdb, limited to in-frame sequences with V and J called. Missing clones are a known gap in these copies; in checked studies unresolved V genes cover under half, and the rest lacks a known reason. The sample profile shows a few hundred thousand clones; around 30% of them were found once. The ten biggest clones cover 0.06% to 0.07% of the sample. The sample taken for sequencing was naive CD4+ T cells from blood. The cell subset or site label for this specimen denotes: true naive CD4+ T cells. The origin of the receptors is a man aged 18 to 30 in good health.

This chain connects TRBV30 to TRBJ2-7; the D gene could be TRBD1 or TRBD2 (5 bases each). From germline, CDR1 is GTSNPN and CDR2 SVGIG (reference sequence). The CDR3 runs to 13 residues. V was clipped by 4 bases and J by 3 bases, with 13 bases between them. CDR3 region: CAWTRGLIYEQYF. In DNA, the CDR3 is TGTGCCTGGACCCGGGGCCTCATCTACGAGCAGTACTTC.

The chain couples TRBV25-1 to TRBJ2-5; no clear D gene. The germline gives CDR1 MGHDK, CDR2 SYGVNS. The V end was cut by 7 bases, the J end by 1 base, with 10 bases between. The CDR3 loop spans 13 amino acids. CDR3 nucleotides: TGTGCCAGCACCTCGGAAACCCAAGAGACCCAGTACTTC. The encoded protein is CASTSETQETQYF.

The sample holds a few counts of this clone. This chain joins TRBV30 and TRBJ2-5, with 9 bases lining up with TRBD1. The CDR3 extends over 16 amino acids. Germline V CDR1 and CDR2: GTSNPN, SVGIG (reference sequence). The ends lost 2 bases at V and 6 bases at J; junction bases unmatched: 13. CDR3 coding DNA: TGTGCCTGGAGTATCAGGGGACAGGGTCAACGGAAGACCCAGTACTTC. Translated: CAWSIRGQGQRKTQYF.

V usage is TRBV10-3 and J usage is TRBJ2-1; perhaps TRBD2 as D (6 bases). Trimming took off 4 bases at V and 9 bases at J, with 7 bases between the two ends. CDR1 ENHRY and CDR2 SYGVKD come from the germline V gene. This CDR3 is built from 11 residues. This CDR3 reads CAISVGGEQFF. The CDR3 DNA follows: TGTGCCATCAGTGTGGGAGGTGAGCAGTTCTTC.

V is TRBV27 and J is TRBJ2-3; 11 nucleotides match TRBD2. The CDR3 spans 16 residues. Losses at the gene ends were 5 bases for V and 1 base for J; bases not matched to a gene: 5. Germline CDR1 MNHEY, CDR2 SMNVEV (reference sequence). CDR3 nucleotide sequence: TGTGCCAGCAGTATCGGGACTAGCGGCGGCACAGATACGCAGTATTTT. It yields the protein CASSIGTSGGTDTQYF.

The CDR3 bases are TGCGCCAGCAGCCACGAGGGACATCGGGGTCAGTACTTC. Translated: CASSHEGHRGQYF. The chain links TRBV4-1 to TRBJ2-5; perhaps TRBD1 as D (6 bases). The CDR3 is 13 amino acids. The V and J ends lost 3 bases and 11 bases respectively, with 16 bases between them. In germline, CDR1 is MGHRA, CDR2 YSYEKL.

There are a few counts of this clone. This chain uses TRBV4-1 with TRBJ2-1, with 7 bases that match TRBD1. V dropped 0 bases and J dropped 0; count of bases not matched to a gene: 5. The CDR3 length is 17 residues. Germline V gene lookup returns CDR1 MGHRA and CDR2 YSYEKL. This CDR3 is CASSQDRQGFSYNEQFF. The CDR3 region has the DNA TGCGCCAGCAGCCAAGATCGACAGGGATTCTCCTACAATGAGCAGTTCTTC.

This sequence joins TRBV28 and TRBJ2-7, with D perhaps matching TRBD1 (6 bases). Trimming shortened V by 0 bases and J by 0 bases, and 9 bases separated the two germline ends. The CDR3 loop spans 15 amino acids. Germline V gene sequence: CDR1 MDHEN, CDR2 SYDVKM. CDR3 sequence: CASSLWQGSSYEQYF. The CDR3 DNA sequence: TGTGCCAGCAGTTTATGGCAGGGGAGCTCCTACGAGCAGTACTTC.

Notes on this clone: Mismatch with germline at one junction end may stem from a read error. V usage is TRBV20-1 and J usage is TRBJ1-4; D is ambiguous. CDR1 is DFQATT and CDR2 is SNEGSKA in the germline V gene (reference sequence). The CDR3 is 11 residues long. The CDR3 sequence is CSAPRELRPTF. The DNA for the CDR3 is TGCAGTGCCCCGCGGGAACTAAGGCCAACTTTT.

The V gene is TRBV6-1, the J gene TRBJ2-7, with 11 bases fitting TRBD2. Germline V gene lookup returns CDR1 MNHNS and CDR2 SASEGT. CDR3 length: 13 residues. Trimming cost V 6 bases and J 4 bases; bases outside gene matches: 2. CDR3: CASRTSGTYEQYF. The CDR3 nucleotides read TGTGCCAGCAGGACTAGCGGGACATACGAGCAGTACTTC.

The rearrangement uses TRBV30 and TRBJ2-7, with 8 bases lining up with TRBD1. Germline V lookup: CDR1 GTSNPN, CDR2 SVGIG (reference sequence). V trimming: 5 bases; J trimming: 5 bases; junction bases outside the gene matches: 11. There are 14 residues in the CDR3. The CDR3 DNA reads as TGTGCCTGGTCATCCGGGACAGGTGTCCACGAGCAGTACTTC. Protein sequence: CAWSSGTGVHEQYF. Drawing the rest from reference TRBV30 and TRBJ2-7, the complete variable domain is SQTIHQWPATLVQPVGSPLSLECTVEGTSNPNLYWYRQAAGRGLQLLFYSVGIGQISSEVPQNLSASRPQDRQFILSSKKLLLSDSGFYLCAWSSGTGVHEQYFGPGTRLTVT.

This clone occurred a few times. The chain uses TRBV30 and TRBJ1-1, with D uncertain. Trimming stripped 2 bases from V and 8 bases from J, with 9 bases between. The CDR3 has 11 residues. Germline V CDR1 and CDR2: GTSNPN, SVGIG (reference sequence). This chain's CDR3 is CAWSLSQEAFF. The CDR3 DNA reads as TGTGCCTGGAGTCTATCTCAGGAAGCTTTCTTT.

This clone was counted between two and nine times. The chain joins TRBV30 to TRBJ2-1; a possible D gene is TRBD1 (6 bases). The CDR3 is made up of 14 amino acids. The germline V and J ends were trimmed by 7 bases and 4 bases, with 17 bases remaining between them. Germline V lookup: CDR1 GTSNPN, CDR2 SVGIG (reference sequence). CDR3 sequence reads: CAYQTGGFYNEQFF. CDR3 DNA sequence: TGTGCCTACCAGACAGGCGGTTTTTACAATGAGCAGTTCTTC.

This clone was counted ten times or more. Other DNA sequences within the sample encode an identical CDR3. The rearrangement links TRBV10-3 to TRBJ2-5; D uncertain. Germline CDR1 is ENHRY and CDR2 is SYGVKD. The CDR3 is made up of 11 amino acids. V gave up 0 bases and J gave up 5 bases, with 1 base separating them. Here the CDR3 reads CAISESETQYF. The CDR3, as DNA: TGTGCCATCAGTGAGTCGGAGACCCAGTACTTC.

Note on this clone: Other DNA sequences within the sample encode an identical CDR3. The CDR3 region is CASSLGTGYNEQFF. CDR3 DNA sequence: TGCGCCAGCAGCTTGGGTACGGGATACAATGAGCAGTTCTTC. This chain connects TRBV5-1 to TRBJ2-1, with a weak D call TRBD2 (5 bases). Germline CDR1 reads SGHRS; CDR2 reads YFSETQ. The ends were cut back, 0 bases at V and 4 bases at J, with 8 bases in the middle. CDR3 length equals 14 residues. Supplemented by reference TRBV5-1 and TRBJ2-1, the full variable domain reads KAGVTQTPRYLIKTRGQQVTLSCSPISGHRSVSWYQQTPGQGLQFLFEYFSETQRNKGNFPGRFSGRQFSNSRSEMNVSTLELGDSALYLCASSLGTGYNEQFFGPGTRLTVL.

The genes are TRBV18 and TRBJ2-7; D perhaps matches TRBD2 (6 bases). The CDR3 runs 16 residues. V lost 0 bases and J lost 5, with 17 bases in between. Germline V gene data show CDR1 as KGHSH and CDR2 as LQKENI. The CDR3 DNA follows: TGTGCCAGCTCACCACCGTCCAGGGACTTCGGTAACGAGCAGTACTTC. Its translation: CASSPPSRDFGNEQYF. Variable domain in full (rest from reference TRBV18 and TRBJ2-7): NAGVMQNPRHLVRRRGQEARLRCSPMKGHSHVYWYRQLPEEGLKFMVYLQKENIIDESGMPKERFSAEFPKEGPSILRIQQVVRGDSAAYFCASSPPSRDFGNEQYFGPGTRLTVT.

This clone occurred a few times. J is TRBJ2-3 and V is TRBV5-1, with unresolved D. CDR1 SGHRS and CDR2 YFSETQ come from the germline V gene. The CDR3 extends over 14 amino acids. V was shortened by 3 bases and J by 0 bases, with 8 bases between the two germline ends. CDR3 nucleotides: TGCGCCAGCAGCTCGCCCGGCAGCACAGATACGCAGTATTTT. As protein: CASSSPGSTDTQYF.

The V gene is TRBV10-3, the J gene TRBJ1-2, with no clear D. CDR1 and CDR2 (germline): ENHRY, SYGVKD. The CDR3 consists of 11 residues. V lost 7 bases to trimming and J lost 4 bases, with 7 bases between them. The CDR3 bases are TGTGCCATCACGGACGGCTATGGCTACACCTTC. Translation gives CAITDGYGYTF.

As to this clone: Other DNA sequences within the sample encode an identical CDR3. This chain uses TRBV29-1 with TRBJ1-1, with TRBD1 identical over 7 bases. Germline trimming cut 7 bases from V and 0 bases from J; bases unmatched to any gene: 2. In germline, CDR1 is SQVTM, CDR2 ANQGSEA. The CDR3 has 12 amino acids. The CDR3 DNA reads TGCAGCGCAGGACAGGTGAACACTGAAGCTTTCTTT. This translates into CSAGQVNTEAFF.

J is TRBJ2-1 and V is TRBV7-2; TRBD2 aligns across 10 bases. This CDR3 comprises 14 residues. Germline values: CDR1 SGHTA, CDR2 FQGNSA. V was pared by 5 bases and J by 7 bases, with 5 bases of the junction left unmatched. The CDR3 nucleotides are TGTGCCAGCAGCCCAAGGACTAGCGGAAATGAGCAGTTCTTC. Residues: CASSPRTSGNEQFF. Based on the CDR3 plus reference TRBV7-2 and TRBJ2-1, the full variable domain is GAGVSQSPSNKVTEKGKDVELRCDPISGHTALYWYRQSLGQGLEFLIYFQGNSAPDKSGLPSDRFSAERTGGSVSTLTIQRTQQEDSAVYLCASSPRTSGNEQFFGPGTRLTVL.

This chain joins TRBV29-1 and TRBJ1-2, with a weak D call TRBD1 (6 bases). Germline lookup yields CDR1 SQVTM and CDR2 ANQGSEA. Trimming left V 8 bases short and J 8 bases short, with 15 bases between. The CDR3 has 11 amino acids. The CDR3 DNA follows: TGCAGCATAAATCCAGGGGAGGGCTACACCTTC. This translates into CSINPGEGYTF.

There are a few counts of this clone. This specimen includes other DNA sequences encoding the same CDR3. The chain couples TRBV7-2 to TRBJ2-3; D is unclear. CDR1 is SGHTA and CDR2 is FQGNSA in the germline V gene. Trimming took 3 bases from V and 2 from J, leaving 6 bases between them. The CDR3 contains 13 residues. The CDR3 DNA sequence: TGTGCCAGCAGCTTGGGTTACACAGATACGCAGTATTTT. Protein product: CASSLGYTDTQYF.

V usage is TRBV29-1 and J usage is TRBJ2-3; D uncertain. This CDR3 contains 12 residues. V was cut by 1 base and J by 7 bases, with 9 bases left in between. Germline CDR1 reads SQVTM; CDR2 reads ANQGSEA. CDR3 nucleotides: TGCAGCGTTGAAGGGGCCACGAATACGCAGTATTTT. It encodes CSVEGATNTQYF.

With regard to this clone: With a much larger clone just one base away, this may be a read error. This specimen includes other DNA sequences encoding the same CDR3. This rearrangement joins TRBV11-2 to TRBJ2-3; D remains ambiguous. Deletions cut 0 bases from V and 0 bases from J, with 1 base between. The CDR3 totals 13 residues. Per the germline V gene, CDR1 is SGHAT and CDR2 is FQNNGV. In nucleotides, the CDR3 is TGTGCCAGCAGCTTAGACAGCACAGATACGCAGTATTTT. It translates to CASSLDSTDTQYF.

The CDR3 nucleotides read TGTGCCAGCAGCATGGGGGACTTAGTGTACGAGCAGTACTTC. Amino acid sequence: CASSMGDLVYEQYF. The chain recombines TRBV7-2 with TRBJ2-7; D may be TRBD2 (6 bases). There are 14 residues in the CDR3. Trimming stripped 5 bases from V and 4 bases from J, with 15 bases between. Per germline, CDR1 SGHTA and CDR2 FQGNSA.

The gene calls are TRBV7-6 and TRBJ2-1; the D is unclear. Between the trimmed V and J ends, which lost 0 bases and 7 bases, there was a span of 7 bases. This CDR3 has 13 amino acids. The germline CDR1 and CDR2 sequences are SGHVS and FNYEAQ. The CDR3 nucleotides are TGTGCCAGCAGCTTAGCGCTGGGGAATGAGCAGTTCTTC. Its protein product is CASSLALGNEQFF.

The genes are TRBV5-4 and TRBJ2-3; D is ambiguous. V was cut by 1 base and J by 2 bases, with 8 bases left in between. Germline V lookup: CDR1 SGHNT, CDR2 YYREEE (reference sequence). CDR3 size: 14 residues. The CDR3 region has the DNA TGTGCCAGCAGCTTGAACAGCTACACAGATACGCAGTATTTT. Protein: CASSLNSYTDTQYF.

The chain combines TRBV6-6 with TRBJ2-1; 9 nucleotides match TRBD1. Germline CDR1 and CDR2: MNHNY and SVGAGI (reference sequence). The CDR3 contains 14 residues. Losses at the gene ends were 4 bases for V and 7 bases for J; bases not matched to a gene: 5. CDR3: CASSFGDRVNEQFF. CDR3 sequence (DNA): TGTGCCAGCAGTTTCGGGGACAGGGTTAATGAGCAGTTCTTC.